A single sample is the source of the 16 T cell receptor beta chains below, sequenced in a study of shared clonotypes between healthy human individuals. Sequencing was performed with immunoSEQ multiplex PCR; in TCRdb, only in-frame clones are kept and a portion is missing. Here the sample spans roughly 300,000 clones, around 79% being singletons. Sequenced: memory CD4+ T cells sorted from blood. Described subset: CD45RA-negative fraction. Every receptor here comes from a young man in good health.

The chain combines TRBV29-1 with TRBJ2-1; D is possibly TRBD2 (5 bases). The germline V gene encodes CDR1 SQVTM and CDR2 ANQGSEA. There are 13 residues in the CDR3. With 1 base removed from V and 9 bases from J, the gap between germline ends came to 13 bases. The CDR3 reads CSVEVSGGGEQFF. The CDR3 region has the DNA TGCAGCGTTGAAGTGTCCGGAGGTGGTGAGCAGTTCTTC.

The gene calls are TRBV7-9 and TRBJ1-3; the match to TRBD1 covers 10 bases. CDR1 and CDR2 from the germline V gene are SEHNR and FQNEAQ (reference sequence). CDR3 length equals 15 residues. The V and J ends lost 3 bases and 4 bases, in that order; junction bases with no gene match: 3. DNA of the CDR3: TGTGCCAGCAGCTTTTGGACAGGGGGAGGAAACACCATATATTTT. This translates into CASSFWTGGGNTIYF.

The V call is TRBV5-4, the J call TRBJ2-1; D unclear. Looked up from germline, CDR1 is SGHNT and CDR2 is YYREEE (reference sequence). V lost 0 bases and J 4 bases, leaving 5 bases between the germline ends. The CDR3 runs 13 residues. CDR3 protein: CASSLESYNEQFF. The DNA of the CDR3 is TGTGCCAGCAGCTTGGAATCATACAATGAGCAGTTCTTC. The whole variable domain, remainder taken from reference TRBV5-4 and TRBJ2-1, is ETGVTQSPTHLIKTRGQQVTLRCSSQSGHNTVSWYQQALGQGPQFIFQYYREEENGRGNFPPRFSGLQFPNYSSELNVNALELDDSALYLCASSLESYNEQFFGPGTRLTVL.

The CDR3 region has the DNA TGTGCCAGCAGTTTTCTAGCGGGAGGGCCGCCAGGCGAGCAGTACTTC. Its protein is CASSFLAGGPPGEQYF. The chain recombines TRBV27 with TRBJ2-7; 12 bases fit TRBD2. Germline values: CDR1 MNHEY, CDR2 SMNVEV (reference sequence). V shed 3 bases, J shed 6 bases, and the junction held 9 bases outside the gene matches. This CDR3 has 16 amino acids.

The rearrangement joins TRBV30 to TRBJ2-3, with D maybe TRBD1 (6 bases). Trimming left V 4 bases short and J 2 bases short, with 13 bases between. Germline V gives CDR1 GTSNPN, CDR2 SVGIG (reference sequence). CDR3 length equals 14 residues. CDR3: CAWKAGTHTDTQYF. CDR3 sequence (DNA): TGTGCCTGGAAGGCTGGGACACACACAGATACGCAGTATTTT.

The chain uses TRBV10-3 and TRBJ1-2; the D gene is possibly TRBD1 (6 bases). Germline V gene data show CDR1 as ENHRY and CDR2 as SYGVKD. The V end lost 9 bases, the J end lost 2 bases, and 10 bases lay between the germline ends. This CDR3 is built from 12 residues. The DNA for the CDR3 is TGTGCCATACGGACAGTAAACTATGGCTACACCTTC. It yields the protein CAIRTVNYGYTF.

This clone was picked up many times. CDR3 in DNA: TGTGCCACCAGCAGAGGACAGGGAACCTACAATGAGCAGTTCTTC. It encodes CATSRGQGTYNEQFF. The gene calls are TRBV15 and TRBJ2-1; 7 bases are a match to TRBD1. Germline assignment: CDR1 LNHNV and CDR2 YYDKDF (reference sequence). Trimming at V came to 1 base and at J to 2 bases, leaving 2 bases not matched to a gene. The CDR3 extends over 15 amino acids.

The chain carries TRBV9 and TRBJ2-2; 7 bases map to TRBD1. With V trimmed by 1 base and J by 3 bases, 0 bases remained unmatched. Germline V gene lookup returns CDR1 SGDLS and CDR2 YYNGEE. This CDR3 has 14 residues. CDR3 nucleotide sequence: TGTGCCAGCAGCGTAACAGGGGACACCGGGGAGCTGTTTTTT. Protein: CASSVTGDTGELFF.

The count of this clone is one. Other DNA sequences within the sample encode an identical CDR3. This chain links TRBV18 with TRBJ2-5, with 7 bases that match TRBD1. The CDR3 consists of 13 residues. V lost 2 bases, J lost 4 bases, and 1 base stayed unmatched. CDR1 is KGHSH, CDR2 LQKENI, per germline. Here the CDR3 DNA reads TGTGCCAGCTCACCATCAGGGGGAGAGACCCAGTACTTC. Its translation is CASSPSGGETQYF.

This clone was counted many times. This chain uses TRBV4-3 with TRBJ1-2, with 7 bases fitting TRBD1. The CDR3 spans 18 residues. Germline CDR1 and CDR2: LGHNA and YSLEER. V shed 0 bases, J shed 1 base, and the junction held 11 bases outside the gene matches. CDR3 nucleotides: TGCGCCAGCAGCCAAGAGAGGAGCGGGACAGCTATTAACTATGGCTACACCTTC. This gives the protein CASSQERSGTAINYGYTF.

This clone has only a few counts. The chain is built from TRBV7-2 and TRBJ2-5; D may match TRBD1 or TRBD2 (7 bases each). V was clipped by 5 bases and J by 5 bases, with 18 bases between them. The CDR3 has 15 amino acids. CDR1 SGHTA and CDR2 FQGNSA come from the germline V gene. CDR3 in amino acids: CASSQGGAAPETQYF. In DNA, the CDR3 is TGTGCCAGCAGCCAGGGGGGGGCAGCACCGGAGACCCAGTACTTC.

The rearrangement joins TRBV27 to TRBJ2-3; 9 positions match TRBD1. Germline V gene lookup returns CDR1 MNHEY and CDR2 SMNVEV (reference sequence). V shed 5 bases and J 0 bases; nucleotides not matched to a gene: 24. The CDR3 length is 22 residues. This chain's CDR3 is CASSLWGWLGQGFIGSTDTQYF. The CDR3 DNA reads as TGTGCCAGCAGTCTCTGGGGTTGGCTGGGACAGGGATTCATCGGTAGCACAGATACGCAGTATTTT.

The V call is TRBV6-6, the J call TRBJ2-1; no firm D call. CDR1 MNHNY and CDR2 SVGAGI come from the germline V gene (reference sequence). This CDR3 is built from 13 residues. V lost 10 bases, J lost 5 bases, and 15 bases lay in between. CDR3 protein: CATSIWVDNEQFF. CDR3 in DNA: TGTGCCACCTCGATTTGGGTCGACAATGAGCAGTTCTTC.

The CDR3 region is CASSIRGRGDTQYF. DNA for the CDR3: TGTGCCAGCAGCATCAGGGGGCGCGGAGATACGCAGTATTTT. The rearrangement uses TRBV7-6 and TRBJ2-3, with 8 bases that match TRBD1. The CDR3 runs to 14 residues. After removal of 5 bases from V and 5 bases from J, the junction contained 6 bases not matched to a gene. Germline V gene data show CDR1 as SGHVS and CDR2 as FNYEAQ.

In this sample, this clone turned up a few times. The rearrangement joins TRBV4-2 to TRBJ1-1, with no clear D. The germline V gene encodes CDR1 LGHNA and CDR2 YNFKEQ. This CDR3 contains 14 residues. V was cut by 1 base and J by 1 base, with 7 bases left in between. The CDR3 sequence is CASSQGTRNTEAFF. The CDR3 bases are TGTGCCAGCAGCCAAGGAACCCGGAACACTGAAGCTTTCTTT.

The chain links TRBV7-2 to TRBJ2-3; D possibly corresponds to TRBD1 (6 bases). Germline-derived CDR1 and CDR2 are SGHTA and FQGNSA. V shed 5 bases and J shed 7 bases, with 10 bases lying between them. This CDR3 is 12 amino acids long. The CDR3 protein is CASSTDRNTQYF. Here the CDR3 DNA reads TGTGCCAGCAGCACAGACAGGAATACGCAGTATTTT.